This T cell receptor beta chain stems from a study of blood T cell repertoires in COVID-19. Study-level background: The origin of the acute and convalescent COVID-19 samples was the United States, Italy and Spain. T cells, B-cell-depleted T cells, or PBMCs provided the cDNA or gDNA that served as material.

In the original workflow: Amplification with reference gene primers provided the estimates of nucleated cell counts. The table came from immunoSEQ multiplex PCR; TCRdb's copy has only in-frame clones and leaves some out. V and J calls and clone size come straight from that table; D and trimming were deduced from the DNA. The table lists roughly 66,000 clones, 75% to 95% of them singletons. A note on this clone: An end of the junction differs from the germline gene, which may be a read error.

The CDR3 contains 13 residues. The germline V gene has CDR1 SGDLS and CDR2 YYNGEE. Sequenced: peripheral blood. The source of this sequence is a human donor with active COVID-19. The donor label of this sample is uncertain. V is TRBV9 and J is TRBJ1-2; a possible D gene is TRBD1 (5 bases). CDR3 bases: TGTGCCAGCAGGGATCCAGGGCTCTATAGCTACACCTTC. Amino acids: CASRDPGLYSYTF. The full variable domain, with the rest looked up from reference TRBV9 and TRBJ1-2, is DSGVTQTPKHLITATGQRVTLRCSPRSGDLSVYWYQQSLDQGLQFLIQYYNGEERAKGNILERFSAQQFPDLHSELNLSSLELGDSALYFCASRDPGLYSYTFGSGTRLTVV.